This T cell receptor (beta chain) was found in a study of T-cell reconstitution after alpha-beta-depleted transplantation in children. Unique molecular identifiers tagged the TCRbeta library. One entry per CDR3 protein, called by TCRdb with MiXCR from the PCR reads. This table has approximately 220,000 distinct CDR3 sequences, 17% appearing once. Whole-study results and caveats: After one year, T-cell counts and TCRbeta diversity mostly came from new T cells. Surviving recipient T cells and thymic progenitors accounted for the high day-60 TCRbeta diversity observed in some patients. Approximately two months post-transplant, alpha-beta T cells reportedly originated from several hundred expanded graft clones.

As regards this clonotype: The target antigen is unknown.

Unmatched junction bases numbered 15, after V lost 4 bases and J lost 6 bases. The CDR3 is 16 residues long. CDR1 is SGHRS, CDR2 YFSETQ, per germline. This TCR came from a male patient between 2 and 15 years old who had a stem cell transplant for acute lymphoblastic leukemia, so the T cells may come from the graft donor. Sequences were derived from PBMCs, mostly from graft donor cells, sampled 360 days after TCRalphabeta/CD19-depleted stem cell transplant. The V gene is TRBV5-1, the J gene TRBJ1-2, with 7 nucleotides matching TRBD1. The CDR3 loop is CASSPGLTGTRHGYTF. The DNA for the CDR3 is TGCGCCAGCAGCCCGGGACTGACAGGGACCAGACATGGCTACACCTTC.